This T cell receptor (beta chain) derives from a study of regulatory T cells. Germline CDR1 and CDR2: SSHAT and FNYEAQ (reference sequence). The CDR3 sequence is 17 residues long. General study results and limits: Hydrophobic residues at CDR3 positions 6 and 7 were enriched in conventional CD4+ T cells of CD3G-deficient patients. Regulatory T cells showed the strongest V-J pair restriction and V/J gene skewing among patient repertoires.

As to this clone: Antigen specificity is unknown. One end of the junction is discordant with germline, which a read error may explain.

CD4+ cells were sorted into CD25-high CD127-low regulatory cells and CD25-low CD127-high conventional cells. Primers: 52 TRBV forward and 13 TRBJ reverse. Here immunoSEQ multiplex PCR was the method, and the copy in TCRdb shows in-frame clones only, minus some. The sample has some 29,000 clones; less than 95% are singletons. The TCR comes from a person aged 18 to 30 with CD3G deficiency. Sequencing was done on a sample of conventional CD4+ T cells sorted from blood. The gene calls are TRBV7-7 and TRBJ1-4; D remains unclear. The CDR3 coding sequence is TGTGCTAGCAGCTGGATCCAAGGGAGCCCTAAGGATGAAAAACTGTTTTTT. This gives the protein CASSWIQGSPKDEKLFF.